This is a list of T cell receptor beta chains from one sample in a study of T cell responses to AZD1222 COVID-19 vaccine. Repertoires were generated with immunoSEQ multiplex PCR, while TCRdb's copy carries only in-frame clones and drops some. There are roughly 100,000 clones in the sample; 90% occur only once, and around 5.1% lies in the top ten. Specimen: peripheral blood, collected on day 0 of AZD1222 vaccination. Source of these receptors: an adult in good health. Each CDR3 is given with its conserved first and last residue. Each record gives: V gene, CDR3 protein.

V: TRBV11-2
CDR3: CASSHRTSGDYEQYF

V: TRBV7-9
CDR3: CASRPRDSPSNEQFF

V: TRBV7-9
CDR3: CASRSRLAGYNEQFF

V: TRBV27
CDR3: CASSLMGTLTGELFF

V: TRBV29-1
CDR3: CSVESGQNTEAFF

V: TRBV7-9
CDR3: CASSLQWGNTEAFF

V: TRBV7-8
CDR3: CASSLANPGLGNNEQFF

V: TRBV10-2
CDR3: CASSPLSGIAGELFF

V: TRBV5-1
CDR3: CASSLTGNSNQPQHF

V: TRBV6-5
CDR3: CASFRDRGFGTEAFF

V: TRBV3-1/TRBV3-2
CDR3: CASSLSKAYEQYF

V: TRBV2
CDR3: CASSLSQGQSYEQYF

V: TRBV11-2
CDR3: CASSFWDTVSEQYF

V: TRBV27
CDR3: CASSFWEGRLAGEGQFF

V: TRBV18
CDR3: CASSPPSARGHGNTIYF

V: TRBV9
CDR3: CASSPSSGSYEQYF

V: TRBV14
CDR3: CASRPQGLGWEQFF

V: TRBV9
CDR3: CASSRGQLTDTQYF

V: TRBV21-1
CDR3: CASSALIYQPQHF

V: TRBV12-5
CDR3: CASASTGLDEQFF

V: TRBV18
CDR3: CASSPKEREFTEAFF

V: TRBV7-8
CDR3: CASSLETGVTEAFF

V: TRBV6-5
CDR3: CASRDRSLGTEAFF

V: TRBV6-2/TRBV6-3
CDR3: CASSSGKRADTQYF

V: TRBV10-3
CDR3: CAISESGQGSGELFF

V: TRBV5-1
CDR3: CASSPEGGVREKLFF

V: TRBV7-2
CDR3: CASSRQGGDYGYTF

V: TRBV2
CDR3: CASGSTGYEQYF

V: TRBV7-3
CDR3: CASSLAGEAETQYF

V: TRBV19
CDR3: CASSIVKGRMLVPSTDTQYF

V: TRBV5-8
CDR3: CASSLNRRGLKTF

V: TRBV6-5
CDR3: CASSYPEGRGYGYTF

V: TRBV27
CDR3: CASSPGTPPSQYF

V: TRBV7-3
CDR3: CASSLGTSTDTQYF

V: TRBV19
CDR3: CASSIGAGTEAFF

V: TRBV2
CDR3: CASRGAVSNQPQHF

V: TRBV5-1
CDR3: CASSWDPAYEQYF

V: TRBV10-1
CDR3: CASSEGARSPLHF

V: TRBV20-1
CDR3: CSAREVAVEYF

V: TRBV28
CDR3: CASRGQGFQPQHF

V: TRBV4-1
CDR3: CASSQGEQNYNEQFF

V: TRBV7-9
CDR3: CASSGDGNTIYF

V: TRBV3-1/TRBV3-2
CDR3: CASSQGGTSGLIYEQYF

V: TRBV15
CDR3: CATSRAGAGDEKLFF

V: TRBV19
CDR3: CASSRRGEGTEAFF

V: TRBV15
CDR3: CATSRTEGENEKLFF

V: TRBV5-1
CDR3: CASSLPGQPNTEAFF

V: TRBV27
CDR3: CASSLSLSGSRTGELFF

V: TRBV4-1
CDR3: CASSPQDSFNQPQHF

V: TRBV15
CDR3: CATRFSQGLSPLHF

V: TRBV5-5
CDR3: CASSPRTPGGLGGEAFF

V: TRBV24-1
CDR3: CATSDGSGTGKNIQYF